This paragraph covers one TCR beta chain sequence. Germline V gene sequence: CDR1 LNHDA, CDR2 SQIVND (reference sequence). The CDR3 consists of 17 residues. The junction had 5 bases not matched to a gene; V was cut back by 4 bases and J by 0 bases. The data stem from a study of blood T cell repertoires in COVID-19. Study context: Donors in the United States, Italy and Spain gave samples during acute or convalescent COVID-19.

Clones were read by immunoSEQ multiplex PCR, and TCRdb kept only the in-frame ones, dropping some. The data hold over 200,000 clones, with roughly 87% observed a single time. The clonotype comes from a man aged 35 to 55 with active or convalescent COVID-19. The sequenced sample consisted of peripheral blood. V is TRBV19 and J is TRBJ2-1, with TRBD2 matching 11 bases. The CDR3 is CASSKGTSGVSYNEQFF. The CDR3 nucleotides read TGTGCCAGTAGTAAGGGGACTAGCGGAGTCTCCTACAATGAGCAGTTCTTC.